Detailed here is one T cell receptor (beta chain). The CDR3 length is 13 residues. Trimming took 8 bases from V and 13 from J, leaving 21 bases between them. Germline-derived CDR1 and CDR2 are MNHEY and SVGAGI. The data were obtained in a study of control samples from healthy donors and cancer patients. Clones were read by immunoSEQ multiplex PCR, and TCRdb kept only the in-frame ones, dropping some. The sample carries around 70,000 clones, roughly 93% recorded once. The chain uses TRBV6-5 and TRBJ1-5; D remains ambiguous. Specimen: blood. This TCR derives from a woman in her 30s in good health. CDR3 nucleotides: TGTGCCAGCCTACAGAGCCTGAAAAATTATCAGCATTTT. It is translated as CASLQSLKNYQHF.